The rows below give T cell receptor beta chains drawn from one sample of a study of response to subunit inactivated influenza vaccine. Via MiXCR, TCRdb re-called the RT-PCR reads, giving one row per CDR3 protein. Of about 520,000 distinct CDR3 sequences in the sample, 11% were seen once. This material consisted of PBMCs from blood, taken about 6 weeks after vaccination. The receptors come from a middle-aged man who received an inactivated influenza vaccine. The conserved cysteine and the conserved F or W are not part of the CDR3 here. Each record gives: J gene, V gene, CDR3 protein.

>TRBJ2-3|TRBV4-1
ASSQVRGTQY
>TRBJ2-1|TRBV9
ASSEGSTKGEQF
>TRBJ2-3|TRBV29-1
SVEGSASGSVNTQY
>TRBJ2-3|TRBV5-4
ASSPGEGAGTQY
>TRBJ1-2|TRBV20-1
SARVALDYGYT
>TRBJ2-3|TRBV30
AWSFLPATDTQY
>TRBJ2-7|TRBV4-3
ASSQGRTGTYEQY
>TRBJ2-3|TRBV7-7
ASSFGSSETQY
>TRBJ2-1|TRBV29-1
SVEDQGTSGRVHEQF
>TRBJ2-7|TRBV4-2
ASSQEEGSSYEQY
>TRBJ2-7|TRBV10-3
AISESGLSVNEQY
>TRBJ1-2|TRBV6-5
ASSYGGTAYGYT
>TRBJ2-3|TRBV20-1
SASQIGGTDTQY
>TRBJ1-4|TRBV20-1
SATGQQGSRDEKLF
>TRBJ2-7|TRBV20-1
SARTPGRNSYEQY
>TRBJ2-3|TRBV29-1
SVLSGVVTDTQY
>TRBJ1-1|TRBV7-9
ASSPWQVGEAF
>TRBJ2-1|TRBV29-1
SSGRGGNEQF
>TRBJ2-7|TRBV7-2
ASSLMPGGTGSHEQY
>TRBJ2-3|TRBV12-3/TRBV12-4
ASSFSGAGDTQY
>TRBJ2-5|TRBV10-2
ASSTTSWGETQY
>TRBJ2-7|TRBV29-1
SVEDRTRGYEQY
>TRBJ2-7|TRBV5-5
ASSLGPEQY
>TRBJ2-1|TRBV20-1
SSVALAGAGQF
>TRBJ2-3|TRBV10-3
AIGGGDTQY
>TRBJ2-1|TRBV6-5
ASSWTSGRAANEQF
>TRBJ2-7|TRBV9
ASSEAGANYEQY
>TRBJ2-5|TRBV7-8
ASSLDMGLADQETQY
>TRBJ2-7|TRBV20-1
SASPTSAKYEQY
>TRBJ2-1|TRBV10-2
ASSGRIYSYNEQF
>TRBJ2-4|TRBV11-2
ASSSLRGFKNIQY
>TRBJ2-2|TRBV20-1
SARSFLSTSGTGELF
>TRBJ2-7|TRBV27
ASSDKLTSGGSSYEQY
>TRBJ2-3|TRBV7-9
ASRKGRQTDTQY
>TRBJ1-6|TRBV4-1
ASSDRGYNSPLH
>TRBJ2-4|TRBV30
AWSVGVAKNIQY
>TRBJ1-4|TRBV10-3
ATQLGGGLSEKLF
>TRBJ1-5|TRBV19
ASSIWTGNNQPQH
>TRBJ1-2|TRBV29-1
SGSRQGSDGYT
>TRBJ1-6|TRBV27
ASSRGEPANSPLH
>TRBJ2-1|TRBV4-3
ASSQDFSGSGNEQF
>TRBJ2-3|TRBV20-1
SVSGEAVIFNTQY